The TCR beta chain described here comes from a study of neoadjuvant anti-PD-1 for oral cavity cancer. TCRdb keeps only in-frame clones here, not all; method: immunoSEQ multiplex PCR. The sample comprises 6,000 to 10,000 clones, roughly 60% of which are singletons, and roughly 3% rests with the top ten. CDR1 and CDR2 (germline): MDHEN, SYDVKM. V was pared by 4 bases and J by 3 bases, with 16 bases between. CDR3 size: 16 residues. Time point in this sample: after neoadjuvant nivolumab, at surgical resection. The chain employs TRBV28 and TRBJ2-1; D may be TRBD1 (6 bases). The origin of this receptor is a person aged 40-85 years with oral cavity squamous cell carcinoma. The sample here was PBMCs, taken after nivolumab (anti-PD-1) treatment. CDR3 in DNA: TGTGCCAGCAGTTCCTCCCAGGGGCCCATCTACAATGAGCAGTTCTTC. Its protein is CASSSSQGPIYNEQFF.